Listed below are T cell receptor beta chains from one sample, sequenced in a study of T-cell memory formation after mild COVID-19. MiXCR, run by TCRdb on the 5' RACE reads, gives a single entry per CDR3 protein. The sample lists over 350,000 distinct CDR3 sequences, approximately 24% occurring once. The sample was PBMCs or a T cell subset sorted from them (not recorded which). The receptors originated from an adult woman who had mild COVID-19 (a few samples of this study predate the infection). Cell type and time point are not known. The CDR3 runs from the conserved cysteine through the conserved F or W. Part of the rows lack a size; the others show once, few, many or a class for expanded clones.

CDR3 protein	clone size	V gene
CASRFSAITDTQYF	few	TRBV3-1
CASSQEDYSYEQYF	NA	TRBV3-1
CASSSTGTGRTGELFF	NA	TRBV12-3/TRBV12-4
CASSRLGGSGGANVLTF	NA	TRBV2
CSARDKTVRETQYF	few	TRBV20-1
CASSLGTGGEAFF	many	TRBV5-1
CASSQVPSGAQETQYF	NA	TRBV4-2
CASSATPGLAGGYQETQYF	NA	TRBV7-8
CAWSVPGARGYTF	once	TRBV30
CASSSFPGTGDYEQYF	NA	TRBV11-2
CASSPSVRGPMTMNTEAFF	few	TRBV7-9
CASSYVLAGELFF	NA	TRBV7-2
CASSLVASNTGELFF	few	TRBV5-1
CASSTGQGDNSPLHF	few	TRBV28
CASSPPGQYYEQYF	few	TRBV5-1
CASGSFGREIYEQYF	NA	TRBV13
CASRPDSLQGGGNF	few	TRBV5-1
CASSERGQFSSTDTQYF	NA	TRBV2
CASSPNDGGNEKLFF	NA	TRBV5-1
CSVWTPRDEQYF	NA	TRBV29-1
CASSLATAPEKGYF	NA	TRBV7-9
CASSVGLEETQYF	few	TRBV25-1
CASSLIDEQFF	few	TRBV19
CASSEGSNQPQHF	NA	TRBV5-1
CASSLDGGGNQPQHF	many	TRBV5-1
CASSLNRGRNSPLHF	NA	TRBV5-6
CAWSESGGNIQYF	NA	TRBV30